This TCR beta chain is from a study of response to subunit inactivated influenza vaccine. This clonotype has just a few counts. The target antigen is unknown. TCRdb recomputed calls from the RT-PCR reads with MiXCR, one row per CDR3 protein. Found here are some 500,000 distinct CDR3 sequences, 25% of them singletons; the top ten hold approximately 2%. Findings and limits, study-wide: It was suggested by the authors that few new T cells are recruited by each seasonal influenza vaccination.

Trimming removed 7 bases from V and 4 bases from J; junction bases left unmatched: 10. CDR3 length: 15 amino acids. Germline V CDR1 and CDR2: MNHEY, SVGEGT. The sequence was obtained from a man between 45 and 60 years old who received an inactivated influenza vaccine. The specimen comprised CD4+ T cells sorted from PBMCs, sampled 5 to 6 days after vaccination. V and J are TRBV6-2 or TRBV6-3 and TRBJ2-1; 7 nucleotides agree with TRBD1. Written as DNA, the CDR3 is TGTGCCAGCAACCCAGAGAGGGGGCCTTACAATGAGCAGTTCTTC. Its protein is CASNPERGPYNEQFF.